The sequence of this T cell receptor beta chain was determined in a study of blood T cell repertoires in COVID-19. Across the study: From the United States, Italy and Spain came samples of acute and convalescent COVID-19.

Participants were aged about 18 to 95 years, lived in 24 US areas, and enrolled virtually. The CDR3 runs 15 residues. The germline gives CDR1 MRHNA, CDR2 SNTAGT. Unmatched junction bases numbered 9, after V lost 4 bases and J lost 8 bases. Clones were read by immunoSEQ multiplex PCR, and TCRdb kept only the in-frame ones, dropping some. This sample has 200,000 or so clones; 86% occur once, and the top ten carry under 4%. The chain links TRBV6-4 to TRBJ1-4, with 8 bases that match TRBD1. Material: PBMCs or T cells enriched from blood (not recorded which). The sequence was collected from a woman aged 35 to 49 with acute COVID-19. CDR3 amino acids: CASSAGTGFGEKLFF. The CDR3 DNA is TGTGCCAGCAGTGCCGGGACAGGATTTGGCGAAAAACTGTTTTTT.